The text below deals with one T cell receptor beta chain. The antigen remains unidentified. The PCR contained 60 Vbeta and 13 Jbeta primers. The repertoire was sequenced with immunoSEQ multiplex PCR; TCRdb's copy has only in-frame clones and lacks some. The sample includes about 87,000 clones, 74% of them seen just once. This specimen belongs to a study of cytomegalovirus exposure and HLA in healthy donors. Study-wide results and caveats: It was reportedly the case that the classifier diagnosed cytomegalovirus status with high specificity and sensitivity. Later analysis placed DRB1 highest and HLA-C lowest in TCR association rates, which differed by HLA locus. Overall, under 200 TCR beta chains were annotated as cytomegalovirus-associated.

Germline CDR1 is LNHDA and CDR2 is SQIVND (reference sequence). The ends were cut back, 6 bases at V and 1 base at J, with 6 bases in the middle. CDR3 size: 13 residues. The gene calls are TRBV19 and TRBJ2-2; D might be TRBD1 (5 bases). Sequenced input: PBMCs. The clonotype originates from a man aged 25-45 years in good health and CMV-seropositive. The CDR3 region is CASSQGNTGELFF. The CDR3 bases are TGTGCCAGTAGCCAGGGGAACACCGGGGAGCTGTTTTTT.